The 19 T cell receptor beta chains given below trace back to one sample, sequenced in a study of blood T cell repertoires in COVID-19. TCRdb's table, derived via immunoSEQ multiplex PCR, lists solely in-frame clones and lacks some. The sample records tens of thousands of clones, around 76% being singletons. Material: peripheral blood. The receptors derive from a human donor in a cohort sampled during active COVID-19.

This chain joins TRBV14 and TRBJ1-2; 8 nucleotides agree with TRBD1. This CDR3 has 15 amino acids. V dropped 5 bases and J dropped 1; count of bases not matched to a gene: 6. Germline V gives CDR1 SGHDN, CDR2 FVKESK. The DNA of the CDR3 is TGTGCCAGCAGCTACGACAGGGGTGTTAACTATGGCTACACCTTC. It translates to CASSYDRGVNYGYTF. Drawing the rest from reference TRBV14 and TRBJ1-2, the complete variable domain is EAGVTQFPSHSVIEKGQTVTLRCDPISGHDNLYWYRRVMGKEIKFLLHFVKESKQDESGMPNNRFLAERTGGTYSTLKVQPAELEDSGVYFCASSYDRGVNYGYTFGSGTRLTVV.

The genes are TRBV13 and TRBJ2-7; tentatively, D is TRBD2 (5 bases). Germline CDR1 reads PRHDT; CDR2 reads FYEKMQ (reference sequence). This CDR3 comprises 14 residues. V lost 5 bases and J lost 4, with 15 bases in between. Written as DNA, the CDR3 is TGTGCCAGCAGCACCACCCAGGAGGCATACGAGCAGTACTTC. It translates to CASSTTQEAYEQYF.

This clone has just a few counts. CDR3 coding DNA: TGTGCCAGCAGCTTCGGACAGGGGGAATCCTACGAGCAGTACTTC. Translation gives CASSFGQGESYEQYF. V and J are TRBV2 and TRBJ2-7; TRBD1 matches 10 bases. Germline V gene sequence: CDR1 SNHLY, CDR2 FYNNEI. CDR3 length: 15 residues. V shed 6 bases, J shed 1 base, and the junction held 6 bases outside the gene matches.

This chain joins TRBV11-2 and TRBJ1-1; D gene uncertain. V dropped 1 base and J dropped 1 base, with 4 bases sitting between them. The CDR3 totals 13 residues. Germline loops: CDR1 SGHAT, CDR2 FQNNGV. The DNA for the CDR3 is TGTGCCAGCAGCTTAGCAGAGAACACTGAAGCTTTCTTT. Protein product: CASSLAENTEAFF. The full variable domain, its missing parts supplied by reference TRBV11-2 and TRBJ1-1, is EAGVAQSPRYKIIEKRQSVAFWCNPISGHATLYWYQQILGQGPKLLIQFQNNGVVDDSQLPKDRFSAERLKGVDSTLKIQPAKLEDSAVYLCASSLAENTEAFFGQGTRLTVV.

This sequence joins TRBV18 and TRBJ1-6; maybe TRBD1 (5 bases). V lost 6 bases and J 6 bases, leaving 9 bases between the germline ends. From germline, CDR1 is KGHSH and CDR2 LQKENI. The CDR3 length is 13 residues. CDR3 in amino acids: CASSDSLNSPLHF. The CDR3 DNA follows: TGTGCCAGCTCCGACAGCCTTAATTCACCCCTCCACTTT.

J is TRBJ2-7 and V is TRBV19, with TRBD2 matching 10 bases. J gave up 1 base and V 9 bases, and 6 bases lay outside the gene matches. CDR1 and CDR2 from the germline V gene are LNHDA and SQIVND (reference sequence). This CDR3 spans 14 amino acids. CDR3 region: CASKRGLASYEQYF. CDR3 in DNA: TGTGCCAGCAAGCGGGGACTAGCGTCCTACGAGCAGTACTTC.

Here the CDR3 reads CASSLIPGQGLDTQYF. The CDR3 nucleotides read TGTGCCAGCAGTTTAATACCGGGACAGGGTTTAGATACGCAGTATTTT. The J gene is TRBJ2-3, the V gene TRBV6-5, with 9 positions matching TRBD1. The CDR3 has 16 residues. CDR1 and CDR2 from the germline V gene are MNHEY and SVGAGI. V lost 4 bases and J lost 5; bases outside the gene matches: 10.

CDR3 residues: CASSLGAGYEQYF. The DNA of the CDR3 is TGCGCCAGCAGCTTGGGGGCGGGGTACGAGCAGTACTTC. This chain connects TRBV5-1 to TRBJ2-7; TRBD2 might be the D (6 bases). CDR3 size: 13 residues. CDR1 and CDR2 (germline): SGHRS, YFSETQ. V was cut by 0 bases and J by 4 bases, with 8 bases left in between. Full variable domain (missing parts from reference TRBV5-1 and TRBJ2-7): KAGVTQTPRYLIKTRGQQVTLSCSPISGHRSVSWYQQTPGQGLQFLFEYFSETQRNKGNFPGRFSGRQFSNSRSEMNVSTLELGDSALYLCASSLGAGYEQYFGPGTRLTVT.

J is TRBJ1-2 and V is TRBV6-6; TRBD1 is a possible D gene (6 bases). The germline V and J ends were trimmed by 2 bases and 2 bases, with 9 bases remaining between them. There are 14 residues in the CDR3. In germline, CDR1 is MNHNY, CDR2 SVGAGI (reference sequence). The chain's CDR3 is CASSYPGQNYGYTF. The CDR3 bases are TGTGCCAGCAGTTACCCAGGACAGAACTATGGCTACACCTTC.

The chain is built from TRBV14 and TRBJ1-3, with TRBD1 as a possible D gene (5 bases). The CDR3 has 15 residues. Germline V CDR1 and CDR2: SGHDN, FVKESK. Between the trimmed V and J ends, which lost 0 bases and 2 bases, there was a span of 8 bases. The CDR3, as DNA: TGTGCCAGCAGCCAAGACGGAGGGGCTGGAAACACCATATATTTT. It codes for CASSQDGGAGNTIYF.

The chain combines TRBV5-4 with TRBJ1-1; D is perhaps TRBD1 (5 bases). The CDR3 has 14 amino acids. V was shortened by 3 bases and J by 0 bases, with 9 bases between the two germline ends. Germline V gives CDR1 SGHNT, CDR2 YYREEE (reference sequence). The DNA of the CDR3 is TGTGCCAGCAGCTCCGGGGGGGTGAACACTGAAGCTTTCTTT. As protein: CASSSGGVNTEAFF. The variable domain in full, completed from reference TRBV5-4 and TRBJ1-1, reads ETGVTQSPTHLIKTRGQQVTLRCSSQSGHNTVSWYQQALGQGPQFIFQYYREEENGRGNFPPRFSGLQFPNYSSELNVNALELDDSALYLCASSSGGVNTEAFFGQGTRLTVV.

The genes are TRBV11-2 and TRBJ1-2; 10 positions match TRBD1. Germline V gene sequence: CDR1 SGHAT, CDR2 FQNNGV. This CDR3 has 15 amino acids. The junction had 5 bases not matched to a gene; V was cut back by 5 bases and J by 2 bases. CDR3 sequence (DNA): TGTGCCAGCAGCCCGGACAGGGGGGCGAACTATGGCTACACCTTC. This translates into CASSPDRGANYGYTF.

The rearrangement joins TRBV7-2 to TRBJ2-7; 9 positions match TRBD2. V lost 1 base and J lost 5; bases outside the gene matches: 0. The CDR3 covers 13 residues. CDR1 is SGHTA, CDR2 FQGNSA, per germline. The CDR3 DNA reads TGTGCCAGCAGCTTAGGACTAGCGGACGAGCAGTACTTC. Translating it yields CASSLGLADEQYF. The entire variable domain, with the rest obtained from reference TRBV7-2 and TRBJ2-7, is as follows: GAGVSQSPSNKVTEKGKDVELRCDPISGHTALYWYRQSLGQGLEFLIYFQGNSAPDKSGLPSDRFSAERTGGSVSTLTIQRTQQEDSAVYLCASSLGLADEQYFGPGTRLTVT.

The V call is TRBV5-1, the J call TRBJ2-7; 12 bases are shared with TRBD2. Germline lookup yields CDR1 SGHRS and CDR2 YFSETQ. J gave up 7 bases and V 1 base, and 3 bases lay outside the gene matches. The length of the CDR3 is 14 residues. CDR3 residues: CASSLTSGGQEQYF. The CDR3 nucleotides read TGCGCCAGCAGCTTGACTAGCGGGGGGCAAGAGCAGTACTTC.

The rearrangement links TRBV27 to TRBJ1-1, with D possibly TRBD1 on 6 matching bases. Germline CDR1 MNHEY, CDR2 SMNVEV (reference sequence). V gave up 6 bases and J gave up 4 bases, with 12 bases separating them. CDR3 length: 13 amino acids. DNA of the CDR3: TGTGCCAGCAGACGCCGGGACACCACTGAAGCTTTCTTT. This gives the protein CASRRRDTTEAFF.

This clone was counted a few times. The CDR3 spells CAWSSGVSSYNSPLHF. The CDR3 DNA sequence: TGTGCCTGGAGCTCAGGGGTAAGCTCCTATAATTCACCCCTCCACTTT. The V and J genes are TRBV30 and TRBJ1-6, with D possibly TRBD1 on 6 matching bases. The germline V gene has CDR1 GTSNPN and CDR2 SVGIG (reference sequence). The CDR3 has 16 residues. V dropped 3 bases and J dropped 0 bases, with 12 bases sitting between them.

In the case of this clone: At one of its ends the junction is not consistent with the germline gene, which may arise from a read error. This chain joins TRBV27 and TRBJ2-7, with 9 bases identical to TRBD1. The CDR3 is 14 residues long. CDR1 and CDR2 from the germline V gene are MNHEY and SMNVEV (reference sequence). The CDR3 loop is CASSKGQGSSEQYF. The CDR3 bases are TGTGCCAGCAGTAAGGGACAGGGTTCCTCCGAGCAGTACTTC.

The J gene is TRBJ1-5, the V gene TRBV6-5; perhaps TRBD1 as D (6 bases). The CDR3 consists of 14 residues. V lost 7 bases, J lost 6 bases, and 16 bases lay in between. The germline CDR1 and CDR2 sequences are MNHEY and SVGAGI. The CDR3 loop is CASTWGGAGQPQHF. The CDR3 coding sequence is TGTGCCAGCACCTGGGGGGGGGCCGGTCAGCCCCAGCATTTT.

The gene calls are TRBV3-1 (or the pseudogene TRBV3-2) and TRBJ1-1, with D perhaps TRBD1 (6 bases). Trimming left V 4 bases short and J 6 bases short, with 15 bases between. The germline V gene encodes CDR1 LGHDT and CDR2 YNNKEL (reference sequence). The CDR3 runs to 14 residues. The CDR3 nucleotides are TGTGCCAGCAGCCCCTTTACAGGGATGGCTGAAGCTTTCTTT. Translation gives CASSPFTGMAEAFF.